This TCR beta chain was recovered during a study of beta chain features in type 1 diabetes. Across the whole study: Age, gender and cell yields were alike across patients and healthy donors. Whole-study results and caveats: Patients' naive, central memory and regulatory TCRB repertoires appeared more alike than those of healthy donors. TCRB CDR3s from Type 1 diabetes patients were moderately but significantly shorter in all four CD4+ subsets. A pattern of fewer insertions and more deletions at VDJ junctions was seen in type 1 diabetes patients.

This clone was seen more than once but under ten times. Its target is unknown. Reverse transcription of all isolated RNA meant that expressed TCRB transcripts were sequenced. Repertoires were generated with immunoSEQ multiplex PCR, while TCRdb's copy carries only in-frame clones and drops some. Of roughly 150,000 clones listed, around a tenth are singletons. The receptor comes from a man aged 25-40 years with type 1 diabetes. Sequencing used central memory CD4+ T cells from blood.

CDR3 in amino acids: CASSQGERVEQYF. The CDR3 DNA reads as TGCGCCAGCAGCCAAGGAGAGAGGGTTGAGCAGTACTTC. The chain couples TRBV4-3 to TRBJ2-7, with a tentative D call TRBD2 (5 bases). Germline CDR1 LGHNA, CDR2 YSLEER. The CDR3 is 13 residues long. V was trimmed by 1 base and J by 7 bases, leaving 11 bases between them.